The T cell receptor (beta chain) described here comes from a study of T cells in Graves' hyperthyroidism and ophthalmopathy. The authors took PBMCs from roughly 9.5 ml fresh peripheral blood. The CDR3 regions of TCR beta were amplified from RNA transcripts. First-round RT-PCR of the TCR CDR3 relied on the HTBI primer set. TCRdb independently ran MiXCR on the multiplex PCR reads; one entry per CDR3 protein. This table has some 600,000 distinct CDR3 sequences, 14% appearing once. The CDR3 has 17 amino acids. V was shortened by 5 bases and J by 13 bases, with 27 bases between the two germline ends. As for this clonotype: Antigen: not known.

Study findings and constraints: Ophthalmopathy was separated from stable hyperthyroidism by a 13 V-J model. Most expanded thyroid clonotypes above 0.001 recurred in blood.

The TCR was taken from a woman between 25 and 40 years old with Graves' hyperthyroidism that later progressed to Graves' ophthalmopathy. This sequence joins TRBV12-3 or TRBV12-4 and TRBJ1-6; D remains ambiguous. The sequenced sample was blood. The CDR3 coding sequence is TGTGCCAGCAGTATTGTCGCTATTCTCTCCTATAAGTCGCCCCTCCACTTT. It specifies CASSIVAILSYKSPLHF.